This TCR beta chain was retrieved from a study of T-cell reconstitution after alpha-beta-depleted transplantation in children. Study results and caveats: Several hundred rapidly expanded clones from non-depleted graft cells reportedly supplied alpha-beta T cells about two months post-transplant.

Germline loops: CDR1 LGHDT, CDR2 YNNKEL (reference sequence). Trimming removed 2 bases from V and 4 bases from J, with 21 bases in between. This CDR3 comprises 18 residues. The TCRbeta library was prepared with unique molecular identifiers. Using its own MiXCR run on the PCR reads, TCRdb lists one record per CDR3 protein. This sample has about 830,000 distinct CDR3 sequences, with roughly 15% found just once. For this clonotype: Its matching antigen is unknown. Because it lacks the conserved phenylalanine or tryptophan at the end, this CDR3 is likely a read error.

V and J are TRBV3-1 and TRBJ2-1; perhaps TRBD1 as D (5 bases). Sequenced material: PBMCs, mostly from graft donor cells, taken 360 days after TCRalphabeta/CD19-depleted stem cell transplant. The source is a male patient under 18 who had a stem cell transplant for acute lymphoblastic leukemia, so the T cells may come from the graft donor. CDR3 DNA sequence: TGTGCCAGCAGCCAAAGGGGTCTAGGGGCCGCGATATACAATGAGCAGTTCTTG. This gives the protein CASSQRGLGAAIYNEQFL.